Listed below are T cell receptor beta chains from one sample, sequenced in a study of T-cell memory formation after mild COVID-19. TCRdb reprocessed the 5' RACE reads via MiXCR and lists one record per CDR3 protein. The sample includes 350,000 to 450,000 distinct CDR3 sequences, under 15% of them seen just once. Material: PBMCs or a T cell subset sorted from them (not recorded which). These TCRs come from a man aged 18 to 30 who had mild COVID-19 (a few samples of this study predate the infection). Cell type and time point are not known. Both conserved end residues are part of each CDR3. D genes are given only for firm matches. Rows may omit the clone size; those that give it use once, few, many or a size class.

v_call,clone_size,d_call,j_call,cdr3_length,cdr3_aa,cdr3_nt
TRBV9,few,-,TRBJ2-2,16,CASSGSGAEVAGELFF,TGTGCCAGCAGCGGATCCGGGGCCGAGGTCGCCGGGGAGCTGTTTTTT
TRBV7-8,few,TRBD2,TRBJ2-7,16,CASSLGGSGGHYEQYF,TGTGCCAGCAGCTTAGGGGGTAGCGGGGGTCACTACGAGCAGTACTTC
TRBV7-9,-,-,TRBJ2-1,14,CASSLVIYYNEQFF,TGTGCCAGCAGCCTGGTCATCTACTACAATGAGCAGTTCTTC
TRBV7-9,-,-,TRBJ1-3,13,CASSLPPGNTIYF,TGTGCCAGCAGCTTACCCCCGGGAAACACCATATATTTT
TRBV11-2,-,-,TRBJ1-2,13,CASSFDSSAGYTF,TGTGCCAGCAGCTTCGATTCCTCCGCGGGCTACACCTTC
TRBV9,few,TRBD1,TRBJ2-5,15,CASSVEDREGETQYF,TGTGCCAGCAGCGTAGAGGACAGGGAAGGGGAGACCCAGTACTTC
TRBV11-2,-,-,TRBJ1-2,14,CASSLRVSNYGYTF,TGTGCCAGCAGCCTCAGGGTATCTAACTATGGCTACACCTTC
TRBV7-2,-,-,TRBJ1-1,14,CASSLYGADTEAFF,TGTGCCAGCAGCTTATACGGCGCCGACACTGAAGCTTTCTTT
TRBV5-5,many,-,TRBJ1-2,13,CASSLGGPYGYTF,TGTGCCAGCAGCTTGGGCGGGCCCTATGGCTACACCTTC
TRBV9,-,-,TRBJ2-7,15,CASSVQDQSSYEQYF,TGTGCCAGCAGCGTCCAGGACCAGAGCTCCTACGAGCAGTACTTC
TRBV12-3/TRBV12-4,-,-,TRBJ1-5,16,CASSARTAPSNQPQHF,TGTGCCAGCAGTGCGAGGACAGCACCTAGCAATCAGCCCCAGCATTTT
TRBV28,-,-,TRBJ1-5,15,CASSRGGADNQPQHF,TGTGCCAGCAGCCGAGGGGGGGCGGACAATCAGCCCCAGCATTTT
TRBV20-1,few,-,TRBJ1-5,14,CSASPEGGNQPQHF,TGCAGTGCAAGTCCCGAAGGTGGCAATCAGCCCCAGCATTTT
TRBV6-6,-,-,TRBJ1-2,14,CASSTTTVHYGYTF,TGTGCCAGCAGTACCACGACAGTCCACTATGGCTACACCTTC
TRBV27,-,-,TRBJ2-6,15,CASSVRFSGANVLTF,TGTGCCAGCAGTGTACGGTTCTCTGGGGCCAACGTCCTGACTTTC
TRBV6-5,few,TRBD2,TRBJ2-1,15,CASVERGGSYNEQFF,TGTGCCAGCGTGGAGCGGGGGGGCTCCTACAATGAGCAGTTCTTC
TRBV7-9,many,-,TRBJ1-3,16,CASSLAERGSGNTIYF,TGTGCCAGCAGCTTAGCCGAACGAGGCTCTGGAAACACCATATATTTT